This T cell receptor beta chain was identified during a study of CD8 T cells in ankylosing spondylitis. TCRdb used MiXCR to reprocess the 5' RACE reads, holding one entry per CDR3 protein. The table includes 250,000 or so distinct CDR3 sequences, 18% detected once. Findings and caveats of the study: Blood of patients with ankylosing spondylitis appeared to be characterized by a TCR beta motif of about 8 highly homologous variants. A number of the motif variants had already been described in reactive arthritis synovial fluid and blood.

Concerning this clonotype itself: The antigen is not known.

Trimming shortened V by 8 bases and J by 2 bases, and 16 bases separated the two germline ends. The germline V gene encodes CDR1 MDHEN and CDR2 SYDVKM. The CDR3 is 14 amino acids. Sample: blood, either unsorted or a sorted T cell fraction (not recorded which). V usage is TRBV28 and J usage is TRBJ2-7; TRBD2 is a possible D gene (5 bases). This clonotype originated in a male donor with ankylosing spondylitis or in good health (not recorded which). This CDR3 is CASGRLAETYEQYF. CDR3 nucleotides: TGTGCCAGCGGACGGCTAGCTGAAACCTACGAGCAGTACTTC.